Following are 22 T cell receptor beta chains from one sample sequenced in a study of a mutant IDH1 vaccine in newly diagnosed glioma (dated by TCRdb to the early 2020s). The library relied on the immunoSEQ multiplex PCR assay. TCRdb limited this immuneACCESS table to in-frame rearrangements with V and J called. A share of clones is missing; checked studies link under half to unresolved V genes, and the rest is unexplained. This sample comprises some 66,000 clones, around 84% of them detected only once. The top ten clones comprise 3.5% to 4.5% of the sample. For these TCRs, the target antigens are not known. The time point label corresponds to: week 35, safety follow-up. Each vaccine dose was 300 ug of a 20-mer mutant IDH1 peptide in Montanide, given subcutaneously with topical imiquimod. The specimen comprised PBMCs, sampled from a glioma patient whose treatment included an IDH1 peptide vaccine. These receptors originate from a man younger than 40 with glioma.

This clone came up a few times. The CDR3 DNA sequence: TGTGCCAGCAGCTTGCACAGAAGTAGCAATCAGCCCCAGCATTTT. This gives the protein CASSLHRSSNQPQHF. The chain carries TRBV5-8 and TRBJ1-5; D remains ambiguous. Germline CDR1 is SGHTS and CDR2 is YDEGEE. CDR3 size: 15 residues. Deletions cut 1 base from V and 0 bases from J, with 8 bases between.

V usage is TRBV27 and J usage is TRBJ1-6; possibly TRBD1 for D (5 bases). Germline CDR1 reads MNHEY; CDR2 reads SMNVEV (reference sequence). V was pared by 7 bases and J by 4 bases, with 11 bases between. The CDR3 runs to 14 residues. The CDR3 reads CASTSTGYNSPLHF. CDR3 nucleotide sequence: TGTGCCAGCACCTCTACAGGATATAATTCACCCCTCCACTTT.

The CDR3 reads CASAKNSDYSTDTQYF. The CDR3 region has the DNA TGCGCCAGCGCCAAAAATAGCGATTATAGCACAGATACGCAGTATTTT. This chain uses TRBV10-2 with TRBJ2-3; a weak D match, TRBD2 (5 bases). Germline CDR1 reads WSHSY; CDR2 reads SAAADI. With 8 bases removed from V and 0 bases from J, the gap between germline ends came to 18 bases. CDR3 size: 16 residues.

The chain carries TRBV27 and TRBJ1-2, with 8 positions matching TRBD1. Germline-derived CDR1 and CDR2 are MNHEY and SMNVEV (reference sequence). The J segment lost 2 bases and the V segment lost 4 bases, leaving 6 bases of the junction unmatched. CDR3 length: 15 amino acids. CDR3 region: CASSSPGQENYGYTF. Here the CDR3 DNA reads TGTGCCAGCAGTTCACCGGGACAGGAGAACTATGGCTACACCTTC.

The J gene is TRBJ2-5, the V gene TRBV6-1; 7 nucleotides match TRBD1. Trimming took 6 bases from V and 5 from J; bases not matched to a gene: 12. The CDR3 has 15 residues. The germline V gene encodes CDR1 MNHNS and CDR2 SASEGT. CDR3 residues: CASRLGTVVIETQYF. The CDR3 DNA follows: TGTGCCAGCAGACTAGGGACAGTTGTAATTGAGACCCAGTACTTC.

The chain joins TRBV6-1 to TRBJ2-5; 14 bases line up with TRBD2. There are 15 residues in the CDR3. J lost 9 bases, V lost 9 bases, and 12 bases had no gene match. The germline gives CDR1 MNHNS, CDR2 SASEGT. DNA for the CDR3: TGTGCCAGTACGCCGGGACTAGCGGGGGCCCTGGCCCAGTACTTC. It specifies CASTPGLAGALAQYF.

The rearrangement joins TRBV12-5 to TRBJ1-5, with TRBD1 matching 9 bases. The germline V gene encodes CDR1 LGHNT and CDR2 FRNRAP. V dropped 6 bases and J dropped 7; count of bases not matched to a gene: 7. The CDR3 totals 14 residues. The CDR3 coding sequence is TGTGCTAGTGGATCCGGGACAGGGTCCCAGCCCCAGCATTTT. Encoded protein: CASGSGTGSQPQHF. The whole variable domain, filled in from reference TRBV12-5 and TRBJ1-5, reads DARVTQTPRHKVTEMGQEVTMRCQPILGHNTVFWYRQTMMQGLELLAYFRNRAPLDDSGMPKDRFSAEMPDATLATLKIQPSEPRDSAVYFCASGSGTGSQPQHFGDGTRLSIL.

The CDR3 coding sequence is TGTGCCAGTTCTGGAGGTGGGGCCAACGTCCTGACTTTC. It specifies CASSGGGANVLTF. The J gene is TRBJ2-6, the V gene TRBV11-3, with TRBD2 as a possible D gene (5 bases). V was trimmed by 9 bases and J by 3 bases, leaving 9 bases between them. Germline V gene data show CDR1 as SGHNT and CDR2 as YENEEA. This CDR3 has 13 amino acids.

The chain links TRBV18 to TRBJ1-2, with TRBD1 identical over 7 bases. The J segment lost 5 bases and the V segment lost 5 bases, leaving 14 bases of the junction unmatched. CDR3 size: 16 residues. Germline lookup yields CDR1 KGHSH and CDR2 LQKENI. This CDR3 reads CASSSNLQTGYYGYTF. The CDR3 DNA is TGTGCCAGCTCATCTAACCTACAGACAGGGTATTATGGCTACACCTTC. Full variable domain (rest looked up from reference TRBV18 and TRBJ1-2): NAGVMQNPRHLVRRRGQEARLRCSPMKGHSHVYWYRQLPEEGLKFMVYLQKENIIDESGMPKERFSAEFPKEGPSILRIQQVVRGDSAAYFCASSSNLQTGYYGYTFGSGTRLTVV.

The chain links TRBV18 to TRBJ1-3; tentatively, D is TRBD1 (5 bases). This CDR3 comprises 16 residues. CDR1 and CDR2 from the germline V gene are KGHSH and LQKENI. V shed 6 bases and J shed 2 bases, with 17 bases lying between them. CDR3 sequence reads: CASSPGAWRPGNTIYF. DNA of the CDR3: TGTGCCAGCTCCCCTGGGGCCTGGAGGCCTGGAAACACCATATATTTT. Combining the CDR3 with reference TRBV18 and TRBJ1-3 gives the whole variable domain NAGVMQNPRHLVRRRGQEARLRCSPMKGHSHVYWYRQLPEEGLKFMVYLQKENIIDESGMPKERFSAEFPKEGPSILRIQQVVRGDSAAYFCASSPGAWRPGNTIYFGEGSWLTVV.

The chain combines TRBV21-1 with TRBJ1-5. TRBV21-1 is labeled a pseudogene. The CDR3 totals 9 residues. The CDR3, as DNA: TGTGCCGGAGATCAGCCCCAGCATTTT. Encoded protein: CAGDQPQHF.

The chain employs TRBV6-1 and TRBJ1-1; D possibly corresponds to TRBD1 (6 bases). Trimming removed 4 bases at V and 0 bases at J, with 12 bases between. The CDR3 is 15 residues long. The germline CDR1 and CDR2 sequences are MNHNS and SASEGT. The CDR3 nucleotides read TGTGCCAGCAGTGTATCCGGGACACTGAACACTGAAGCTTTCTTT. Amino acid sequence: CASSVSGTLNTEAFF.

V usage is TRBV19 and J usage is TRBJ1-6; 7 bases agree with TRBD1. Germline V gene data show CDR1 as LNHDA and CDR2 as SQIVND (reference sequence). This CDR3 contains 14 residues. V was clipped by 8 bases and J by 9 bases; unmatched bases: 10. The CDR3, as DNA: TGTGCCAGTCGGTTTAAGGGGGCGGCTTCACCCCTCCACTTT. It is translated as CASRFKGAASPLHF. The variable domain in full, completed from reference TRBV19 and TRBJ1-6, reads DGGITQSPKYLFRKEGQNVTLSCEQNLNHDAMYWYRQDPGQGLRLIYYSQIVNDFQKGDIAEGYSVSREKKESFPLTVTSAQKNPTAFYLCASRFKGAASPLHFGNGTRLTVT.

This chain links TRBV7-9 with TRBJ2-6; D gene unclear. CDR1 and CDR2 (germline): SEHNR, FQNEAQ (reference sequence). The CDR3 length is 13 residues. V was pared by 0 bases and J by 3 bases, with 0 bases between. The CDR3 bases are TGTGCCAGCAGCTTAGCTGGGGCCAACGTCCTGACTTTC. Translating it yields CASSLAGANVLTF.

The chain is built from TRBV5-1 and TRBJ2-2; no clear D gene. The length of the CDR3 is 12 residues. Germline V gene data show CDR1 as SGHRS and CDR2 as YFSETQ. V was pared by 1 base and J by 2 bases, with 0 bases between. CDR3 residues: CASSLNTGELFF. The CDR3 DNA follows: TGCGCCAGCAGCTTGAACACCGGGGAGCTGTTTTTT.

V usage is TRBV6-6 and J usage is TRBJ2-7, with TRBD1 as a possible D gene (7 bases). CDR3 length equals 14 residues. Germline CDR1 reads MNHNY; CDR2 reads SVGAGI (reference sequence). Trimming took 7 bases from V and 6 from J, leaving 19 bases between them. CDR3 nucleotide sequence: TGTGCCAGCACCCGCGGGCAGGGGGGTATCGAGCAGTACTTC. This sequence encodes CASTRGQGGIEQYF.

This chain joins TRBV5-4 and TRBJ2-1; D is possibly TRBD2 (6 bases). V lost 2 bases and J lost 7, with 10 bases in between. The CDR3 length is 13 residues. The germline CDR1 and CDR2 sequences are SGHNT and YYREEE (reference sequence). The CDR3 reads CASSLGGTNEQFF. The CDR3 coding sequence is TGTGCCAGCAGCTTAGGCGGGACTAATGAGCAGTTCTTC.

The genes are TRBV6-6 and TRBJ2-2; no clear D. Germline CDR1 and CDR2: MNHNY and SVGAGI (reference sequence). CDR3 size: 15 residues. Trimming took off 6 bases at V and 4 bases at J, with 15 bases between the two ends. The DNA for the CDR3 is TGTGCCAGCAGCCAGCCTGGACCTCTCACCGGGGAGCTGTTTTTT. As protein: CASSQPGPLTGELFF.

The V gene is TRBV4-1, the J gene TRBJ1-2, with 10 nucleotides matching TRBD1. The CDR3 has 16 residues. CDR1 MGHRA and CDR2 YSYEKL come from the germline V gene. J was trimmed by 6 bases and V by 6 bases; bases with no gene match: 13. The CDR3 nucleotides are TGCGCCAGCAGTCCGACTCCCGATGGGACAGGGGATGGCTACACCTTC. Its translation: CASSPTPDGTGDGYTF.

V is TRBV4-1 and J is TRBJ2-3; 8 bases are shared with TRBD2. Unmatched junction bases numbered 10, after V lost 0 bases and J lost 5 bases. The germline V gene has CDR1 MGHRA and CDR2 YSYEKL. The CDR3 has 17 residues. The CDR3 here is CASSQDATGGLEDTQYF. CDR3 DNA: TGCGCCAGCAGCCAAGATGCGACGGGGGGGCTGGAAGATACGCAGTATTTT.

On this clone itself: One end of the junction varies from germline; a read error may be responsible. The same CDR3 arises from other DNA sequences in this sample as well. CDR3 sequence reads: CASSLGRHVGGTGGYEQYF. The CDR3 DNA reads as TGTGCCAGCAGCTTAGGCCGGCACGTTGGGGGGACAGGGGGCTACGAGCAATACTTC. The V and J genes are TRBV13 and TRBJ2-7, with 12 bases that match TRBD1. Germline V lookup: CDR1 PRHDT, CDR2 FYEKMQ (reference sequence). CDR3 length equals 19 residues.

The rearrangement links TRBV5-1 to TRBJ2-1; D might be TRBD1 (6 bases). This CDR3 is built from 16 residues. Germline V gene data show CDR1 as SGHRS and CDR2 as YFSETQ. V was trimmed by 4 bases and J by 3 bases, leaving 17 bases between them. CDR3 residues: CASSTSAGAFYNEQFF. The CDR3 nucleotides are TGCGCCAGCAGCACATCTGCAGGGGCCTTCTACAATGAGCAGTTCTTC.